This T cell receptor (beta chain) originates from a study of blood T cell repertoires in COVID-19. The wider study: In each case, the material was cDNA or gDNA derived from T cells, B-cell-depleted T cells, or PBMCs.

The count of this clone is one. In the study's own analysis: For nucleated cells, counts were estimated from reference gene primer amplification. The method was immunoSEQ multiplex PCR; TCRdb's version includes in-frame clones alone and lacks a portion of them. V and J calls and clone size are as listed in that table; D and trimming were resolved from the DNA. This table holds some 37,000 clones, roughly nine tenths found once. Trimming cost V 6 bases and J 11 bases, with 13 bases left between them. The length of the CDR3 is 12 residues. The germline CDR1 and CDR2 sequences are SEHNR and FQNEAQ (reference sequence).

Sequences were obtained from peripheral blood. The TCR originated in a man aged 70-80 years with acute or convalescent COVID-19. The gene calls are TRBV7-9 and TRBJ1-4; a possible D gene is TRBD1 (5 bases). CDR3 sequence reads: CASSRTGGKLFF. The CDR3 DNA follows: TGTGCCAGCAGTCGAACGGGGGGGAAACTGTTTTTT.